The entry below gives a single T cell receptor (beta chain) sequence along with its context. These data come from a study of T cell responses to AZD1222 COVID-19 vaccine. The method was immunoSEQ multiplex PCR; TCRdb's version includes in-frame clones alone and lacks a portion of them. In total, the table holds about 140,000 clones. The V end was cut by 0 bases, the J end by 5 bases, with 11 bases between. CDR1 SGHRS and CDR2 YFSETQ come from the germline V gene. The CDR3 sequence is 14 residues long. The V gene is TRBV5-1, the J gene TRBJ2-5; a weak D match, TRBD1 (5 bases). The specimen was peripheral blood. The source of this sequence is an adult in good health. CDR3 nucleotides: TGCGCCAGCAGCTTGGGAACAGGCGCGGAGACCCAGTACTTC. It encodes CASSLGTGAETQYF. The whole variable domain, remainder taken from reference TRBV5-1 and TRBJ2-5, is KAGVTQTPRYLIKTRGQQVTLSCSPISGHRSVSWYQQTPGQGLQFLFEYFSETQRNKGNFPGRFSGRQFSNSRSEMNVSTLELGDSALYLCASSLGTGAETQYFGPGTRLLVL.